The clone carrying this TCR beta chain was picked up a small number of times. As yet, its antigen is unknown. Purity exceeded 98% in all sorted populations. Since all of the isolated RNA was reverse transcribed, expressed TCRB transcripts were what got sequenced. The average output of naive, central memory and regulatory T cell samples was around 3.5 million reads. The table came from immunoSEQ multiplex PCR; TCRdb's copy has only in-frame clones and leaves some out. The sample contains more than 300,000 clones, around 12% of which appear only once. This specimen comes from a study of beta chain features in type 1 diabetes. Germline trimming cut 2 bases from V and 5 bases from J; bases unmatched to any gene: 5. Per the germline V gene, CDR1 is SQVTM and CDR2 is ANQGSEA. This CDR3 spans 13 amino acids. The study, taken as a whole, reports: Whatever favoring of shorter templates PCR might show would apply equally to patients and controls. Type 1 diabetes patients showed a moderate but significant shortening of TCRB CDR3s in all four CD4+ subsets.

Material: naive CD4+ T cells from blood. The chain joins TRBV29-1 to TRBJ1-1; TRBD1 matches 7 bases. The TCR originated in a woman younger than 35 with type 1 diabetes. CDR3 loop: CSVERGQRTEAFF. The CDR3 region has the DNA TGCAGCGTTGAAAGGGGGCAGAGAACTGAAGCTTTCTTT.